The present entry profiles one TCR beta chain with its context. No antigen is known for it. No quality values exist for individual bases; no much larger clone is one base distant. The sample comes from a study of blood T cell repertoires in COVID-19 (dated by TCRdb to 2020 to 2021). Turning to the overall study: Samples from collaborators originated in the United States, Italy and Spain and spanned both the acute and convalescent phases of COVID-19. The prospective study material was composed of cDNA or gDNA derived from T cells, B-cell-depleted T cells, or PBMCs. Subjects who had been exposed to COVID-19, were actively infected with it, or had recovered from it provided the deeply sampled blood TCRbeta repertoires that made up the dataset. The repertoires were made available in a free public database intended to serve as a resource for research on the immune response to SARS-CoV-2. Samples were obtained from the ongoing ImmuneRACE study (first 160 participants) and from 1,254 subjects provided by 6 global collaborators. The sample metadata nearly always contained a de-identified subject ID, COVID-19 status, age in years and sex. Where available, HLA class I and class II types were obtained from metadata supplied by the sample provider rather than from assay-based typing. What the work shows at the level of the full study, not this receptor alone: How much clinical and demographic metadata was included differed by source and by participant, and the metadata was provided uncurated.

V loses 3 bases of germline sequence and J loses 3 bases, and the interval between the two ends is 14 bases. The germline V gene encodes CDR1 SQVTM and CDR2 ANQGSEA. The CDR3 sequence holds 15 residues, the cysteine and phenylalanine included. Only the CDR3 region is kept as DNA, spanning 45 bases read in frame from base 1. Participants in the prospective study were enrolled through a virtual design, were aged roughly 18 to 100 years, and lived in 20 to 30 United States geographic areas. To assign participants to cohorts, the prospective study relied on clinical history that participants themselves reported in a screening survey and a study questionnaire. Exposed participants were defined as having been in contact with someone with a PCR-confirmed or clinician-diagnosed COVID-19 case within 2 weeks of study entry. In the prospective study, mobile phlebotomists collected whole blood, serum and a nasopharyngeal or oropharyngeal swab from each participant. Over a roughly 2-month period, participants in the prospective study had the option of providing additional blood draws and questionnaires. Blood samples from the prospective study were shipped frozen or at room temperature prior to DNA extraction.

TCRbeta CDR3 regions were amplified from genomic DNA by means of the immunoSEQ Assay, a bias-controlled multiplex PCR. Per the original workflow: The number of nucleated cells in each sample was estimated by amplification of reference gene primers within the assay. To quantify the absolute abundance of each unique TCRbeta CDR3 rearrangement, sequence reads were collapsed and filtered. For each sample, productive Simpson clonality was calculated as the square root of Simpson's diversity index across productive rearrangements. TCRdb re-hosts the immuneACCESS table, in-frame sequences only. Its copies lack some clones; in the studies checked, an unresolved V gene accounts for under half of them, and the cause for the rest is not known. V, J and clone size were drawn from that table, and D and trimming were deduced from the DNA. The sample profile shows 330,000 or so clones; about nine tenths of them were found once. The ten largest clones add up to 1% of the sample.

Sequencing was done on a sample of PBMCs or T cells enriched from blood (not recorded which). The sequence derives from a woman in her 30s who had been exposed to COVID-19. The chain couples TRBV29-1 to TRBJ1-4, with TRBD1 perhaps the D gene, on 5 matching bases. The sequenced DNA: TGCAGCGTTGAGGGCAGGGCCGGATCTAATGAAAAACTGTTTTTT. The encoded protein is CSVEGRAGSNEKLFF.